This TCR beta chain was recorded in a study of Ad26.COV2.S vaccination and SARS-CoV-2 variants. Study-wide context: Ad26.COV2.S shots went into the muscle once or twice, 56 days apart. Study findings and constraints: Substantial breadth was reported for post-vaccination spike-specific CD8+ and CD4+ T cells. Placebo recipients had lower spike-specific TCR breadth than vaccine recipients. Participants given vaccine showed non-spike TCR breadth similar to that of placebo recipients.

The table came from immunoSEQ multiplex PCR; TCRdb's copy has only in-frame clones and leaves some out. This table holds some 450,000 clones, roughly 88% found once. With regard to this clone: Its antigen is unknown.

Stated treatment: around 19 received Ad26.COV2.S at low or high dose, single or two shots; 5 received placebo; per-sample allocation not given. Day 63 after the first injection of vaccine or placebo was the sampling time. The CDR3 totals 16 residues. CDR1 and CDR2 (germline): LGHDT, YNNKEL (reference sequence). V gave up 4 bases and J gave up 2 bases, with 18 bases separating them. The V gene is TRBV3-1 (or the pseudogene TRBV3-2), the J gene TRBJ2-7; maybe TRBD2 (5 bases). The sequence came from a person between 18 and 65 years old who received the Ad26.COV2.S COVID-19 vaccine or a placebo. The specimen comprised peripheral blood, sampled in a trial of Ad26.COV2.S vaccine versus placebo. CDR3 sequence: CASSPPPGIIPYEQYF. CDR3 DNA: TGTGCCAGCAGCCCCCCCCCGGGGATAATCCCCTACGAGCAGTACTTC.